The present T cell receptor beta chain was sequenced within a study of cytomegalovirus exposure and HLA in healthy donors (dated by TCRdb to 2016 to 2017). Background for the entire study: An earlier analysis of fewer than 750 of the donors reported about 260 Gb of sequence data and around 120 million unique TCR beta sequences obtained from around 180 million T cells. The number of donors typed differed by locus, with about 629-630 for A, B, C, DRB1 and DQB1, more than 500 for DQA1, approximately 580 for DPA1, and some 470 for DPB1. All discovery cohort repertoires had been generated on a single sequencing platform. Among a few hundred genotyped donors of the cohort, an average of approximately 240,000 unique TCR beta nucleotide sequences were sequenced per donor, approximately 20% of them non-productive. Of the 300 to 400 genotyped donors, over 70% fell in the genetic ancestry cluster associated with self-reported Caucasian donors. The study used immunosequencing to profile the T cell repertoires of approximately 690 subjects and linked those repertoires to cytomegalovirus serostatus. Because of strong linkage in the cohort, five DR-DQ haplotypes were treated as single units for association and clustering. In addition to the first cohort of hundreds of subjects, a separate validation cohort of 130 or so different subjects was used. An early release covering 550 to 650 HLA-typed donors comprised approximately 300 gigabases of sequencing data and tens of millions of unique TCR sequences. Class I and class II HLA loci were covered by the typing at four-digit resolution. In a later analysis, previously published TCR beta repertoires from 550 to 750 donors were re-analyzed and high-resolution HLA genotyping was added so that TCR occurrence patterns could be studied. To predict cytomegalovirus infection status, the study brought together high-throughput TCR immunosequencing, statistical association of individual TCRs with disease status, and machine learning. A later genetic analysis took genome-wide SNP genotypes for about 55% of the roughly 670 donors and used that subset as a discovery cohort. The study was designed to test whether signatures of past pathogen exposure could be identified by cataloging public T cell receptors. Rather than using new phenotypic data, the later analysis identified candidate immune exposures from TCR beta sequences and from how often those sequences occurred across donors. Donor age, sex, ethnicity and CMV serostatus were compiled together with the repertoire data. An earlier analysis of around 640 of the donors used high-throughput TCR beta sequencing to judge whether each TCR beta V gene segment behaved as functional or pseudogenic. The paper as a whole reports these results and caveats: Across donors, most TCR sequences were observed very rarely, whereas some public TCRs were present in many individuals. Specific HLA alleles were associated with 15,000 to 20,000 TCR beta sequences at a false discovery rate of 0.05 in a later analysis. This cohort had only TCR beta chains sequenced, and the lack of alpha or paired-chain data limited which features could be detected. In an earlier analysis of approximately 590 of the donors, most TCR beta V segments appeared in productive rearrangements about 90% or about 30% of the time, broadly matching IMGT annotations. When HLA alleles, especially DR and DQ, strongly co-occurred, TCR associations were difficult to assign to individual alleles. Because counts were too low, 15 or so rarely observed V segments, including chromosome 9 orphons, were excluded from the earlier analysis of 587 of the donors. HLA typing was unavailable for some donors at each locus, so association tests used only the typed subset. Roughly uniform sequencing depth across donors was assumed in presence/absence analyses, although this assumption may not hold. Three of the identified cytomegalovirus-associated TCR beta chains were confirmed in vitro to be specific for cytomegalovirus antigens. CMV serostatus was the only immune exposure information available for the cohort. A later analysis found that most CMV-associated TCR beta chains appeared HLA-restricted, with HLA associations seemingly driven largely by CMV exposure. In a later analysis, the rate of TCR association differed among HLA loci, with DRB1 alleles having the most associated TCRs and HLA-C alleles having the fewest. In a later analysis, several top co-occurrence clusters were reported to appear linked to parvovirus B19, influenza, CMV and Epstein-Barr virus. A further reported finding was that TCR beta sequences accurately predicted the HLA-A and HLA-B alleles for most subjects in the first cohort. Cytomegalovirus status was reported to be diagnosed by the classifier with high specificity and sensitivity in both the original and validation cohorts. Linkage disequilibrium might explain the correlated functional status among segregating V segments, but an unknown experimental factor could not be excluded. In the study, 150 to 200 TCR beta chains were listed as associated with cytomegalovirus. A later analysis found that HLA-associated TCR beta chains were more clonally expanded and had lower generation probabilities than equally common non-associated chains. A cluster of highly shared sequence variants was judged likely to be a technical artifact of the sequencing pipeline. Because the 87-base-pair reads could not distinguish some IMGT-functional V segments, including TRBV6-2 and TRBV6-3, those segments were excluded. The authors suggested that the approach could potentially be generalized to other disease states and immunological phenotypes. V-gene and J-gene trimming of TCR beta chains was associated with a missense DCLRE1C variant in a later genetic analysis, and the association was replicated in an independent cohort. A later genetic analysis reported fewer N-insertions in productive TCRs among donors in an Asian-associated ancestry cluster than the roughly 620-donor mean.

The CDR3 numbers 14 residues from cysteine through phenylalanine. Only CDR3 DNA is held: 42 bases, read in frame from base 1. Reading the germline V gene (reference sequence) gives CDR1 MNHNY and CDR2 SVGAGI. V loses 6 bases, J loses 0 bases, and the germline ends lie 9 bases apart. In total, roughly 670 healthy bone marrow donors made up the cohort. Cohort members were all nominally healthy when sampled, although unrecorded immune exposures were likely present. The donor was CMV seronegative and belonged to the group of around 350 seronegative cohort members. Every donor gave a peripheral blood sample, and the peripheral blood mononuclear cells from that sample were used for TCR beta sequencing. The Qiagen DNeasy Blood Extraction Kit was used to extract genomic DNA from the blood cell samples. Regarding this clone: Its antigen remains unidentified. The record has no base qualities; no much larger clone is one base away.

The method behind the library was the immunoSEQ multiplex PCR assay. The multiplex PCR relied on a mix of 60 forward primers for TCR Vbeta segments and 13 reverse primers for TCR Jbeta segments. A multiplex PCR assay on genomic DNA amplified the CDR3 region of rearranged TCR beta genes. The amplified TCR beta libraries were sequenced on the Illumina HiSeq System as 87-base-pair reads. Regarding the original processing steps: In a later analysis, tens of millions of unique TCR beta chains were counted across the 500 to 850 repertoires, and around 11 million of these chains were shared by at least two donors. Raw reads were error-corrected and collapsed into unique sequences by a nearest-neighbor algorithm in which closely related sequences were merged to remove PCR and sequencing errors. Alignment of CDR3 sequences to IMGT reference sequences was used to assign V, D and J gene segments. For a sequence to be retained, a match of at least six nucleotides was required to both a V gene segment and a J gene segment. A rearrangement counted as productive if the CDR3 had no stop codons and remained in frame with V and J, and every other rearrangement counted as non-productive. CDR3 was defined according to IMGT convention as the region running from the second conserved V-encoded cysteine to the conserved J-encoded phenylalanine. The earlier analysis of 550 to 650 of the donors excluded any sequence lacking an unambiguous match to a single V gene segment. In an earlier analysis of a few hundred of the donors, a V segment was called functional when productive rearrangements were above 56.7%, and segregating when the standard deviation between donors exceeded 5%. A statistical classification framework was built to diagnose cytomegalovirus status from the catalog of TCR beta chain sequences. A later analysis assigned V and J genes by comparing TCR nucleotide sequences with IMGT/GENE-DB human TR gene sequences. The TCRdist pipeline was used in a later analysis to assign CDR3 sequences and most-parsimonious VDJ recombination scenarios. A later analysis defined each TCR beta chain by its CDR3 amino acid sequence plus V-gene family, and excluded reads lacking a unique V-gene family. As a way to deal with suspected cross-contamination and a sequencing artifact, a later analysis dropped nearly 600 nucleotide sequences that were highly shared and had low generation probability. For each public chain, a later analysis derived a clonal expansion index from normalized ranks of inferred template counts within each repertoire. In a later analysis, generation probabilities were computed with a VDJ recombination model fitted to out-of-frame rearrangements, and the resulting probabilities were checked against IGoR. A later analysis scored TCR-TCR, TCR-HLA and TCR-CMV co-occurrence with hypergeometric tests, applying a repertoire-size bias correction to TCR pairs. False discovery rates were estimated in a later analysis by permuting HLA or CMV assignments 20 times. A later analysis grouped co-occurring TCRs with DBSCAN, adding TCRdist sequence similarity when clustering within HLA-allele-positive subsets. Repertoires with fewer than 30,000 or more than 120,000 public chains, plus five repertoires with anomalous nucleotide sharing, were excluded from co-occurrence clustering. As stored in TCRdb, this immuneACCESS dataset retains in-frame rearrangements with V and J assigned. A fraction of the clones does not appear; measured against another copy, unresolved V genes explain less than half of the discrepancy, and the remainder lacks a known reason. The V and J calls and clone size come from that table; D and trimming were worked out from the DNA. The sample table lists 90,000 to 100,000 clones, 80% to 90% of them with a count of one. The ten largest clones represent 1.4% to 1.5% of the sample.

The sequenced material came from PBMCs. The source is a middle-aged man in good health and CMV-seronegative. The rearranged segments are TRBV6-6 and TRBJ1-3; TRBD1 could be the D gene, as 6 bases match. The DNA is TGTGCCAGCAGGGCGACAGGCTCTGGAAACACCATATATTTT. This yields the protein CASRATGSGNTIYF.